A single sample is the source of the 21 T cell receptor beta chains below, sequenced in a study of PD-L1 blockade in urothelial cancer. Time point given: peripheral blood 6 weeks after treatment start. TCRdb's table, derived via immunoSEQ multiplex PCR, lists solely in-frame clones and lacks some. The table shows around 100,000 clones, with about 91% occurring only once. The sample here was PBMCs, taken around atezolizumab (anti-PD-L1) treatment. These receptors were obtained from a man aged 55-75 years with urothelial cancer.

The CDR3 DNA follows: TGTGCCAGTAGCGTGACAGGGGGCTACACAGATACGCAGTATTTT. Its translation: CASSVTGGYTDTQYF. The chain has TRBV19 and TRBJ2-3, with TRBD1 identical over 10 bases. CDR3 length: 15 amino acids. Germline assignment: CDR1 LNHDA and CDR2 SQIVND (reference sequence). The J segment lost 2 bases and the V segment lost 6 bases, leaving 5 bases of the junction unmatched.

The CDR3 coding sequence is TGTGCCAGCAGTCCCACAGGGTATCTAGGTGGCTACACCTTC. It is translated as CASSPTGYLGGYTF. The chain links TRBV27 to TRBJ1-2; D possibly corresponds to TRBD1 (6 bases). Germline assignment: CDR1 MNHEY and CDR2 SMNVEV (reference sequence). V was pared by 5 bases and J by 7 bases, with 17 bases between. The CDR3 spans 14 residues.

V gene TRBV7-2 combines with J gene TRBJ2-5; 8 nucleotides match TRBD1. Germline V gene data show CDR1 as SGHTA and CDR2 as FQGNSA. The CDR3 length is 15 residues. V lost 5 bases and J lost 2; bases outside the gene matches: 7. The CDR3 nucleotides are TGTGCCAGCAGCGCAGGACAGGGTCAACAAGAGACCCAGTACTTC. Protein product: CASSAGQGQQETQYF.

The CDR3 protein is CASRPGQLYGETQYF. The CDR3 DNA follows: TGTGCCAGCAGACCGGGACAGCTTTACGGGGAGACCCAGTACTTC. The rearrangement uses TRBV6-5 and TRBJ2-5; 7 bases are a match to TRBD1. Trimming took 6 bases from V and 5 from J; bases not matched to a gene: 12. The CDR3 contains 15 residues. Germline CDR1 and CDR2: MNHEY and SVGAGI.

This clone showed up just a few times. This chain joins TRBV27 and TRBJ2-7; 9 positions agree with TRBD1. Per germline, CDR1 MNHEY and CDR2 SMNVEV (reference sequence). With V trimmed by 6 bases and J by 2 bases, 17 bases remained unmatched. The CDR3 loop spans 18 amino acids. CDR3 DNA sequence: TGTGCCAGCAGCCCGAGACTATCCGGGACAGGGTCAACCTACGAGCAGTACTTC. This codes for CASSPRLSGTGSTYEQYF.

The genes are TRBV5-1 and TRBJ1-3; D is uncertain. Trimming pared 3 bases from V and 7 bases from J, leaving 5 bases between. Germline CDR1 SGHRS, CDR2 YFSETQ. The CDR3 is 11 amino acids. The chain's CDR3 is CASSSSNTIYF. The CDR3 DNA reads as TGCGCCAGCAGCTCTAGCAACACCATATATTTT.

The gene calls are TRBV19 and TRBJ1-6; 7 positions match TRBD1. CDR3 size: 16 residues. Germline values: CDR1 LNHDA, CDR2 SQIVND (reference sequence). V lost 3 bases, J lost 7 bases, and 9 bases stayed unmatched. The CDR3 bases are TGTGCCAGTAGTATCGCAGGGGGACAGATGAATTCACCCCTCCACTTT. It yields the protein CASSIAGGQMNSPLHF.

The chain uses TRBV20-1 and TRBJ2-7; D remains ambiguous. V was trimmed by 0 bases and J by 2 bases, leaving 2 bases between them. Germline-derived CDR1 and CDR2 are DFQATT and SNEGSKA (reference sequence). CDR3 length equals 11 residues. CDR3 nucleotide sequence: TGCAGTGCTAGAGATACCTACGAGCAGTACTTC. Residues: CSARDTYEQYF.

J is TRBJ2-7 and V is TRBV30; a possible D gene is TRBD1 (6 bases). The germline V gene encodes CDR1 GTSNPN and CDR2 SVGIG (reference sequence). CDR3 length: 15 amino acids. V lost 2 bases, J lost 1 base, and 15 bases lay in between. The CDR3 protein is CAWSTPQGFSYEQYF. CDR3 in DNA: TGTGCCTGGAGTACACCACAGGGTTTTTCCTACGAGCAGTACTTC.

The chain combines TRBV27 with TRBJ1-4, with 8 bases identical to TRBD1. The CDR3 sequence is 14 residues long. Trimming at V came to 6 bases and at J to 5 bases, leaving 5 bases not matched to a gene. From germline, CDR1 is MNHEY and CDR2 SMNVEV (reference sequence). In nucleotides, the CDR3 is TGTGCCAGCAGACCCAGGGGGCCAAATGAAAAACTGTTTTTT. This gives the protein CASRPRGPNEKLFF. Looking up the rest from reference TRBV27 and TRBJ1-4 gives the full variable domain: EAQVTQNPRYLITVTGKKLTVTCSQNMNHEYMSWYRQDPGLGLRQIYYSMNVEVTDKGDVPEGYKVSRKEKRNFPLILESPSPNQTSLYFCASRPRGPNEKLFFGSGTQLSVL.

The rearrangement uses TRBV5-1 and TRBJ1-1, with 8 bases fitting TRBD1. After removal of 0 bases from V and 0 bases from J, the junction contained 1 base not matched to a gene. Looked up from germline, CDR1 is SGHRS and CDR2 is YFSETQ. The CDR3 loop spans 15 amino acids. CDR3 nucleotides: TGCGCCAGCAGCTTGGGACAGGGGATGAACACTGAAGCTTTCTTT. Encoded protein: CASSLGQGMNTEAFF.

This chain uses TRBV9 with TRBJ2-7, with 7 bases lining up with TRBD2. The V gene's germline CDR1 is SGDLS and CDR2 YYNGEE. The J segment lost 2 bases and the V segment lost 1 base, leaving 18 bases of the junction unmatched. CDR3 length: 19 amino acids. The CDR3 region has the DNA TGTGCCAGCAGCGTACCCGGACTAGACTTCACTATTCGCGCCTACGAGCAGTACTTC. This sequence encodes CASSVPGLDFTIRAYEQYF. Variable domain in full (rest from reference TRBV9 and TRBJ2-7): DSGVTQTPKHLITATGQRVTLRCSPRSGDLSVYWYQQSLDQGLQFLIQYYNGEERAKGNILERFSAQQFPDLHSELNLSSLELGDSALYFCASSVPGLDFTIRAYEQYFGPGTRLTVT.

This clone showed up just once. V is TRBV2 and J is TRBJ2-1, with D tentatively TRBD1 (5 bases). Per germline, CDR1 SNHLY and CDR2 FYNNEI. With 2 bases removed from V and 5 bases from J, the gap between germline ends came to 13 bases. CDR3 length: 15 residues. The chain's CDR3 is CASSEFWGGNNEQFF. The CDR3, as DNA: TGTGCCAGCAGTGAATTTTGGGGCGGTAACAATGAGCAGTTCTTC.

This chain joins TRBV5-1 and TRBJ1-2; D remains ambiguous. The V end was cut by 2 bases, the J end by 6 bases, with 11 bases between. This CDR3 has 13 residues. CDR1 is SGHRS and CDR2 is YFSETQ in the germline V gene. The CDR3 here is CASSFGPENGYTF. CDR3 in DNA: TGCGCCAGCAGCTTTGGGCCGGAAAATGGCTACACCTTC.

The J gene is TRBJ1-1, the V gene TRBV6-1; D is ambiguous. Germline CDR1 is MNHNS and CDR2 is SASEGT. There are 14 residues in the CDR3. V was pared by 1 base and J by 0 bases, with 6 bases between. CDR3 sequence reads: CASSEGNMNTEAFF. As DNA, the CDR3 is TGTGCCAGCAGTGAAGGTAACATGAACACTGAAGCTTTCTTT.

The chain joins TRBV7-2 to TRBJ1-5; D is unresolved. V was cut by 5 bases and J by 4 bases, with 6 bases left in between. The CDR3 runs 12 residues. Germline V gene lookup returns CDR1 SGHTA and CDR2 FQGNSA. For the CDR3, the DNA is TGTGCCAGCAGCCGCAGGAATCAGCCCCAGCATTTT. Its protein is CASSRRNQPQHF.

The V gene is TRBV19, the J gene TRBJ1-4; D remains ambiguous. This CDR3 spans 12 amino acids. Trimming pared 6 bases from V and 5 bases from J, leaving 7 bases between. Germline-derived CDR1 and CDR2 are LNHDA and SQIVND (reference sequence). CDR3 nucleotide sequence: TGTGCCAGTAGCGCGGGAAATGAAAAACTGTTTTTT. Its protein product is CASSAGNEKLFF.

The chain links TRBV19 to TRBJ2-3, with TRBD2 matching 10 bases. The CDR3 sequence is 13 residues long. Per germline, CDR1 LNHDA and CDR2 SQIVND (reference sequence). V shed 5 bases, J shed 5 bases, and the junction held 1 base outside the gene matches. The CDR3 coding sequence is TGTGCCAGTAGTCCTAGCGGGGGAGATACGCAGTATTTT. This encodes CASSPSGGDTQYF. Complete variable domain (other parts from reference TRBV19 and TRBJ2-3): DGGITQSPKYLFRKEGQNVTLSCEQNLNHDAMYWYRQDPGQGLRLIYYSQIVNDFQKGDIAEGYSVSREKKESFPLTVTSAQKNPTAFYLCASSPSGGDTQYFGPGTRLTVL.

The rearrangement uses TRBV7-3 and TRBJ1-5, with a weak D call TRBD1 (6 bases). Germline CDR1 and CDR2: SGHTA and FQGTGA. The germline V and J ends were trimmed by 1 base and 7 bases, with 8 bases remaining between them. The CDR3 contains 13 residues. The CDR3 region has the DNA TGTGCCAGCAGCTTAAGCAGGGGCCAGCCCCAGCATTTT. This sequence encodes CASSLSRGQPQHF.

This chain uses TRBV30 with TRBJ2-1; perhaps TRBD2 as D (5 bases). Trimming shortened V by 3 bases and J by 0 bases, and 21 bases separated the two germline ends. Per germline, CDR1 GTSNPN and CDR2 SVGIG (reference sequence). The CDR3 is made up of 18 amino acids. The CDR3 spells CAWRTLVGDASSYNEQFF. For the CDR3, the DNA is TGTGCCTGGAGAACACTAGTGGGCGATGCGAGCTCCTACAATGAGCAGTTCTTC.

The CDR3 loop is CASSQPSAGGYQRETQYF. The DNA for the CDR3 is TGCGCCAGCAGCCAACCCTCGGCGGGGGGGTACCAGCGAGAGACCCAGTACTTC. This rearrangement joins TRBV4-1 to TRBJ2-5; 9 nucleotides match TRBD2. The germline V gene encodes CDR1 MGHRA and CDR2 YSYEKL. CDR3 size: 18 residues. Trimming removed 2 bases from V and 4 bases from J; junction bases left unmatched: 14.